Listed below are T cell receptor beta chains from one sample, sequenced in a study of CXCR3-negative and CXCR3-positive naive CD8 T cells. TCRdb derives one entry per CDR3 protein from the 5' RACE reads, leaving out DNA. This sample's table reports tens of thousands of distinct CDR3 sequences. Material: naive CXCR3- CD8+ T cells from blood. The receptors come from a human donor in good health. Some clones in this sample may be carry-over from other donors' samples. Each CDR3 is given with its conserved first and last residue. The order of the fields is CDR3 protein, J gene, V gene.

CASSVRGGTEAFF | TRBJ1-1 | TRBV6-2/TRBV6-3
CASSPWDSKGNEQFF | TRBJ2-1 | TRBV7-9
CASSPGTSGLGYEQYF | TRBJ2-7 | TRBV28
CASSPPPTATRGPYPDTQYF | TRBJ2-3 | TRBV6-2/TRBV6-3
CASSYGTIYGYTF | TRBJ1-2 | TRBV5-5
CASSLGRDIQETQYF | TRBJ2-5 | TRBV13
CASSPGGGVSYNEQFF | TRBJ2-1 | TRBV7-9
CAWSVSGGRTGELFF | TRBJ2-2 | TRBV30
CASSLGAGGPGQYF | TRBJ2-7 | TRBV7-6
CASRVGGNEQFF | TRBJ2-1 | TRBV12-3/TRBV12-4
CASSQDGPGTSGGDYEQYF | TRBJ2-7 | TRBV3-1
CASHQAGVYYEQYF | TRBJ2-7 | TRBV7-9
CASSASPGQGVSYEQYF | TRBJ2-7 | TRBV7-9
CASSFLGGAYYEQYF | TRBJ2-7 | TRBV7-2
CSVELAGGSSYNEQFF | TRBJ2-1 | TRBV29-1
CASSLVQLTGELFF | TRBJ2-2 | TRBV5-1
CSVEVSGNTGELFF | TRBJ2-2 | TRBV29-1
CASSLGVRYYEQYF | TRBJ2-7 | TRBV12-3/TRBV12-4